The clone carrying this T cell receptor (beta chain) has at least ten counts. This record comes from a study of T cells in Graves' hyperthyroidism and ophthalmopathy. TCR beta CDR3 sequences were amplified from RNA transcripts. HTBI primers were used for first-round RT-PCR of the TCR CDR3. TCRdb analysed the multiplex PCR reads with MiXCR anew, one entry per CDR3 protein. The repertoire holds 360,000 or so distinct CDR3 sequences, with 19% as singletons. The CDR3 loop spans 16 amino acids. V gave up 5 bases and J gave up 5 bases; unmatched junction bases: 6. V usage is TRBV12-3 or TRBV12-4 and J usage is TRBJ2-5, with 15 bases that match TRBD2. The sequence came from a young woman with Graves' hyperthyroidism. The specimen was blood. Here the CDR3 DNA reads TGTGCCAGCAGTCCCGGACTAGCGGGGGGGGAGGAGACCCAGTACTTC. It codes for CASSPGLAGGEETQYF.